This T cell receptor beta chain was observed in a study of T cell changes during pregnancy in multiple sclerosis. The CDR3 length is 13 residues. Method: immunoSEQ multiplex PCR; TCRdb's copy keeps in-frame clones and lacks some. The table records some 24,000 clones, more than 90% of them present only once. The V and J genes are TRBV21-1 and TRBJ2-1; TRBD1, as called in the table, went unchecked against the DNA. TRBV21-1 is a listed pseudogene. This TCR came from a female donor in good health, enrolled as a control in a pregnancy study. Here the sequenced sample was CD8+ T cells from peripheral blood mononuclear cells, taken in the third trimester of pregnancy. CDR3 in amino acids: CASSKVRDRGGFF. The CDR3, as DNA: TGTGCCAGCAGCAAAGTAAGGGACAGGGGGGGGTTCTTC.